One sample yielded the 28 T cell receptor beta chains listed below, sequenced in a study of response to subunit inactivated influenza vaccine listed by TCRdb under 2018. The time point tag for this specimen amounts to: approximately 40 days after influenza vaccine administration. Libraries were made using RT-PCR. Sequencing instrument: Illumina HiSeq 2500. TCRdb reworked the public reads: Q25 trimming with fastp, MiXCR clone assembly, productive beta chains retained. Every entry covers one CDR3 protein and lists the most common genes and DNA from its rows. Present in this sample are under 500,000 distinct CDR3 sequences, over 9.5% of which were seen just once. The ten most abundant clones make up approximately 12% of the sample. Material: PBMCs from blood, obtained around seven weeks after vaccination. The receptors here all came from a man aged 45-65 years who received an inactivated influenza vaccine. Donor details come from another sample of the same person, matched by shared clones.

As to this clonotype: A junction end diverges from the germline sequence, so it may reflect a read error. The chain joins TRBV12-3 or TRBV12-4 to TRBJ2-1, with D unclear. This CDR3 is built from 11 residues. This chain's CDR3 is CASSPHNERFF. The CDR3 bases are TGTGCCAGCAGTCCCCACAATGAGCGGTTCTTC.

This clonotype was detected ten times or more. V usage is TRBV11-2 and J usage is TRBJ2-1, with a possible D match to TRBD2 (6 bases). From germline, CDR1 is SGHAT and CDR2 FQNNGV. The CDR3 has 16 amino acids. V lost 0 bases, J lost 4 bases, and 13 bases lay in between. The CDR3 loop is CASSLETSRDYNEQFF. The CDR3 DNA follows: TGTGCCAGCAGCTTAGAAACTAGCAGGGATTACAATGAGCAGTTCTTC.

J is TRBJ2-7 and V is TRBV9, with D perhaps matching TRBD2 (6 bases). CDR3 length: 15 amino acids. Trimming removed 2 bases at V and 2 bases at J, with 14 bases between. Germline CDR1 and CDR2: SGDLS and YYNGEE. The CDR3 DNA reads as TGTGCCAGCAGCGTCGGGGGAGGCCCTACCTACGAGCAGTACTTC. Amino acid sequence: CASSVGGGPTYEQYF.

This chain joins TRBV5-1 and TRBJ2-3; 7 positions match TRBD1. Trimming at V came to 0 bases and at J to 8 bases, leaving 12 bases not matched to a gene. This CDR3 is built from 16 residues. The germline V gene has CDR1 SGHRS and CDR2 YFSETQ. CDR3 DNA sequence: TGCGCCAGCAGCTTGGAACTGGGACAGCTGGGTGCTACGCAGTATTTT. Translation: CASSLELGQLGATQYF.

This clonotype occurred a few times. The V and J genes are TRBV10-3 and TRBJ2-7; a possible D gene is TRBD1 (6 bases). There are 15 residues in the CDR3. Trimming cost V 4 bases and J 3 bases, with 16 bases left between them. CDR1 is ENHRY, CDR2 SYGVKD, per germline. This chain's CDR3 is CAISGEQGGIYEQYF. The CDR3 bases are TGTGCCATCAGTGGGGAGCAAGGGGGAATCTACGAGCAGTACTTC.

This rearrangement joins TRBV10-3 to TRBJ2-1, with TRBD2 identical over 7 bases. The CDR3 sequence is 16 residues long. Trimming cost V 3 bases and J 0 bases; bases outside gene matches: 5. CDR1 is ENHRY, CDR2 SYGVKD, per germline. CDR3 region: CAISDPGGSSYNEQFF. CDR3 DNA sequence: TGTGCCATCAGTGACCCGGGAGGAAGCTCCTACAATGAGCAGTTCTTC.

The chain couples TRBV7-8 to TRBJ2-3; 10 bases agree with TRBD2. Germline CDR1 and CDR2: SGHVS and FQNEAQ. The CDR3 totals 17 residues. J was trimmed by 2 bases and V by 3 bases; bases with no gene match: 8. The CDR3 loop reads CASSLVRTSGTTDTQYF. CDR3 nucleotide sequence: TGTGCCAGCAGCTTGGTTAGGACTAGCGGAACCACAGATACGCAGTATTTT.

This clonotype has just a few counts. The chain recombines TRBV9 with TRBJ2-2; TRBD2 might be the D (7 bases). Germline values: CDR1 SGDLS, CDR2 YYNGEE. Trimming cost V 3 bases and J 6 bases, with 18 bases left between them. The CDR3 extends over 16 amino acids. DNA of the CDR3: TGTGCCAGCAGCGGCCAGGGAGGGGGGGCCCCCGGGGAGCTGTTTTTT. Protein sequence: CASSGQGGGAPGELFF.

The sample holds a few counts of this clonotype. V usage is TRBV6-2 or TRBV6-3 and J usage is TRBJ2-7, with 7 bases that match TRBD2. Germline CDR1 is MNHEY and CDR2 is SVGEGT. The CDR3 covers 14 residues. The trim removed 4 bases at V and 7 bases at J, leaving 10 bases unmatched. The CDR3 protein is CASSFLSGEGEQYF. In DNA, the CDR3 is TGTGCCAGCAGTTTTCTAAGCGGGGAAGGGGAGCAGTACTTC.

This clonotype was detected ten times or more. The chain has TRBV7-9 and TRBJ2-2, with a tentative D call TRBD2 (6 bases). Trimming removed 5 bases at V and 1 base at J, with 14 bases between. CDR3 size: 16 residues. Germline lookup yields CDR1 SEHNR and CDR2 FQNEAQ (reference sequence). CDR3 loop: CASSPHPGRNTGELFF. DNA for the CDR3: TGTGCCAGCAGCCCACATCCCGGGAGGAACACCGGGGAGCTGTTTTTT.

This chain joins TRBV25-1 and TRBJ1-2; TRBD1 might be the D (5 bases). V was clipped by 5 bases and J by 5 bases, with 18 bases between them. The CDR3 consists of 15 residues. The germline gives CDR1 MGHDK, CDR2 SYGVNS. The CDR3 coding sequence is TGTGCCAGCAGTACAATGTCGGGACGTCTATATGGCTACACCTTC. This translates into CASSTMSGRLYGYTF.

There are many counts of this clonotype. The chain uses TRBV11-2 and TRBJ1-2; 7 positions agree with TRBD1. The V and J ends lost 7 bases and 4 bases, in that order; junction bases with no gene match: 6. Germline values: CDR1 SGHAT, CDR2 FQNNGV. The CDR3 extends over 13 amino acids. CDR3 region: CASNQGQLYGYTF. The CDR3 DNA is TGTGCCAGCAACCAGGGACAGCTCTATGGCTACACCTTC.

This chain links TRBV20-1 with TRBJ2-5; TRBD2 aligns across 8 bases. Per germline, CDR1 DFQATT and CDR2 SNEGSKA (reference sequence). The CDR3 totals 15 residues. V gave up 1 base and J gave up 7 bases; unmatched junction bases: 11. The CDR3 sequence: CSARVASGSRGTQYF. The CDR3 DNA sequence: TGCAGTGCTAGAGTTGCTAGCGGGTCACGAGGGACCCAGTACTTC.

This clonotype was seen repeatedly, ten times or more. This rearrangement joins TRBV24-1 to TRBJ2-1, with 8 bases that match TRBD1. From germline, CDR1 is KGHDR and CDR2 SFDVKD. The trim removed 3 bases at V and 7 bases at J, leaving 7 bases unmatched. The CDR3 loop spans 15 amino acids. The CDR3 protein is CATSDAGQGQNEQFF. The CDR3 coding sequence is TGTGCCACCAGTGATGCAGGACAGGGTCAGAATGAGCAGTTCTTC.

A few counts support this clonotype. The chain combines TRBV12-3 or TRBV12-4 with TRBJ2-1, with TRBD2 as a possible D gene (7 bases). The CDR3 has 16 residues. V shed 7 bases and J shed 2 bases, with 18 bases lying between them. In DNA form, the CDR3 reads TGTGCCAGCACCAGGGGAGGGGGAGTCACCTACAATGAGCAGTTCTTC. It yields the protein CASTRGGGVTYNEQFF.

This clonotype has at least ten counts. The V and J genes are TRBV4-3 and TRBJ2-1; 7 bases are shared with TRBD2. The V gene end was trimmed by 1 base and the J gene end by 2 bases; junction bases not matched to a gene: 8. This CDR3 spans 17 amino acids. Germline-derived CDR1 and CDR2 are LGHNA and YSLEER. The CDR3 spells CASSQVKASGAYNEQFF. CDR3 bases: TGCGCCAGCAGCCAAGTCAAGGCTAGCGGAGCCTACAATGAGCAGTTCTTC.

The genes are TRBV7-8 and TRBJ2-1; TRBD2 aligns across 9 bases. The CDR3 is 17 amino acids. Losses at the gene ends were 3 bases for V and 3 bases for J; bases not matched to a gene: 9. Germline CDR1 reads SGHVS; CDR2 reads FQNEAQ. Written as DNA, the CDR3 is TGTGCCAGCAGCTTTACTTCGGGACTAGCAGTCTACAATGAGCAGTTCTTC. It encodes CASSFTSGLAVYNEQFF.

This clonotype was seen a handful of times. This rearrangement joins TRBV5-1 to TRBJ2-1; 10 bases fit TRBD2. This CDR3 has 15 residues. J gave up 7 bases and V 4 bases, and 8 bases lay outside the gene matches. CDR1 is SGHRS, CDR2 YFSETQ, per germline. The CDR3 bases are TGCGCCAGCAGCGTGGCTAGCGGGAGAGGGAATGAGCAGTTCTTC. Protein: CASSVASGRGNEQFF.

In its sample, this clonotype was seen a few times. The rearrangement joins TRBV28 to TRBJ2-7; the match to TRBD2 covers 7 bases. Germline V CDR1 and CDR2: MDHEN, SYDVKM. CDR3 length: 15 residues. The V gene end was trimmed by 7 bases and the J gene end by 6 bases; junction bases not matched to a gene: 15. The DNA for the CDR3 is TGTGCCAGCACCCTCGTCGGGGGGAACTACCGCGAGCAGTACTTC. It yields the protein CASTLVGGNYREQYF.

There are a few counts of this clonotype. The gene calls are TRBV12-3 or TRBV12-4 and TRBJ2-2; perhaps TRBD1 as D (7 bases). This CDR3 region has 16 residues. Trimming pared 0 bases from V and 4 bases from J, leaving 12 bases between. DNA of the CDR3: TGTGCCAGCAGTTTAGCGGGGGGACAGTTCACCGGGGAGCTGTTTTTT. Its protein product is CASSLAGGQFTGELFF.

V is TRBV10-3 and J is TRBJ1-2; TRBD1 might be the D (6 bases). The CDR3 has 14 amino acids. V lost 3 bases, J lost 6 bases, and 14 bases lay in between. CDR1 ENHRY and CDR2 SYGVKD come from the germline V gene. The CDR3 here is CAISEVTGRDGYTF. The CDR3 coding sequence is TGTGCCATCAGTGAAGTGACAGGTCGGGATGGCTACACCTTC.

The chain uses TRBV12-3 or TRBV12-4 and TRBJ2-1; 8 bases fit TRBD2. The CDR3 is made up of 14 amino acids. Trimming took 0 bases from V and 8 from J; bases not matched to a gene: 3. CDR3 sequence reads: CASSLAGGAYEQFF. The DNA of the CDR3 is TGTGCCAGCAGTTTAGCCGGGGGGGCCTATGAGCAGTTCTTC.

A few counts support this clonotype. CDR3 bases: TGTGCCAGCAGTTTATCGGCAGGGGCTTTCTACAATGAGCAGTTCTTC. This codes for CASSLSAGAFYNEQFF. This chain joins TRBV27 and TRBJ2-1; a weak D match, TRBD1 (6 bases). CDR1 and CDR2 from the germline V gene are MNHEY and SMNVEV (reference sequence). Trimming left V 0 bases short and J 3 bases short, with 12 bases between. This CDR3 has 16 amino acids.

The chain has TRBV25-1 and TRBJ1-2; 8 bases fit TRBD1. Per germline, CDR1 MGHDK and CDR2 SYGVNS. V lost 3 bases to trimming and J lost 8 bases; unmatched junction nucleotides: 8. The CDR3 has 14 residues. CDR3 sequence (DNA): TGTGCCAGCAGTGATGACAGGGGTGAGGAGGGCTACACCTTC. It is translated as CASSDDRGEEGYTF.

This clonotype was seen ten or more times. The genes are TRBV5-6 and TRBJ2-2, with D perhaps matching TRBD2 (6 bases). CDR1 is SGHDT and CDR2 is YYEEEE in the germline V gene. Trimming left V 1 base short and J 3 bases short, with 13 bases between. The CDR3 totals 16 residues. CDR3 sequence reads: CASSLSPRLDTGELFF. The CDR3, as DNA: TGTGCCAGCAGCTTGTCCCCGAGACTAGACACCGGGGAGCTGTTTTTT. Together with reference TRBV5-6 and TRBJ2-2, the CDR3 gives the full variable domain: DAGVTQSPTHLIKTRGQQVTLRCSPKSGHDTVSWYQQALGQGPQFIFQYYEEEERQRGNFPDRFSGHQFPNYSSELNVNALLLGDSALYLCASSLSPRLDTGELFFGEGSRLTVL.

This clonotype has a handful of counts. V is TRBV6-6 and J is TRBJ1-1, with TRBD1 as a possible D gene (6 bases). Germline CDR1 MNHNY, CDR2 SVGAGI (reference sequence). Trimming stripped 8 bases from V and 1 base from J, with 8 bases between. The CDR3 runs 12 residues. For the CDR3, the DNA is TGTGCCAGCCGGGGGCAGAACACTGAAGCTTTCTTT. Protein product: CASRGQNTEAFF.

Ten or more counts support this clonotype. CDR3 protein: CASSYSQGNTGELFF. The CDR3 nucleotides are TGTGCCAGCAGTTACTCTCAGGGGAACACCGGGGAGCTGTTTTTT. The chain carries TRBV6-5 and TRBJ2-2, with a tentative D call TRBD1 (5 bases). The CDR3 has 15 residues. The V and J ends lost 0 bases and 1 base respectively, with 6 bases between them. Germline CDR1 and CDR2: MNHEY and SVGAGI.

This clonotype showed up just a few times. DNA of the CDR3: TGCAGTGCTAGAGACGTCCAGCAGAGCCCAGATACGCAGTATTTT. It yields the protein CSARDVQQSPDTQYF. The chain links TRBV20-1 to TRBJ2-3; the D is unclear. V lost 0 bases and J 4 bases, leaving 14 bases between the germline ends. The CDR3 runs to 15 residues. The germline CDR1 and CDR2 sequences are DFQATT and SNEGSKA (reference sequence).